The 31 T cell receptor beta chains presented below share a single source sample, sequenced in a study of vaccination effects on CD4 cells after COVID-19. Before sequencing took place, the ViraFEST assay used viral peptide pools to expand antigen-specific CD4+ T cells. Isolation of CD4+ T cells took place after ten to eleven days of culture. Of the BNT162b2 and mRNA-1273 vaccines, participants received two doses of one or the other. TCRdb keeps only in-frame clones here, not all; method: immunoSEQ multiplex PCR. The sample includes some 21,000 clones, 65% to 85% of them seen just once. What these receptors recognize is not known. The sample here was CD4+ T cells from PBMCs cultured with HCoV-229E spike peptides, taken after COVID-19 vaccination. These receptors came from a human donor who received a COVID-19 vaccine.

This clone was recorded once. The rearrangement links TRBV7-2 to TRBJ1-1; no firm D call. Per germline, CDR1 SGHTA and CDR2 FQGNSA. This CDR3 spans 14 amino acids. V gave up 5 bases and J gave up 4 bases, with 14 bases separating them. In nucleotides, the CDR3 is TGTGCCAGCAGCCCCCTTGGAGGGAGCACTGAAGCTTTCTTT. Translation gives CASSPLGGSTEAFF.

The chain carries TRBV6-1 and TRBJ1-3; D not resolved. V shed 0 bases and J shed 3 bases, with 12 bases lying between them. Germline loops: CDR1 MNHNS, CDR2 SASEGT. CDR3 length: 16 residues. The chain's CDR3 is CASSEALSGNGNTIYF. In DNA form, the CDR3 reads TGTGCCAGCAGTGAAGCGCTATCGGGGAATGGAAACACCATATATTTT.

This clone came up once. The chain joins TRBV5-1 to TRBJ2-3; TRBD2 aligns across 10 bases. Losses at the gene ends were 3 bases for V and 2 bases for J; bases not matched to a gene: 6. The CDR3 has 16 residues. Germline values: CDR1 SGHRS, CDR2 YFSETQ. CDR3 sequence (DNA): TGCGCCAGCAGCTGGGGGACTAGCGCGGTCACAGATACGCAGTATTTT. It translates to CASSWGTSAVTDTQYF.

The V call is TRBV6-5, the J call TRBJ1-1; possibly TRBD1 for D (6 bases). The V gene's germline CDR1 is MNHEY and CDR2 SVGAGI. The V end lost 7 bases, the J end lost 1 base, and 10 bases lay between the germline ends. The CDR3 is made up of 13 amino acids. CDR3 protein: CASTKQGNTEAFF. The CDR3 bases are TGTGCCAGCACTAAACAGGGGAACACTGAAGCTTTCTTT.

The rearrangement joins TRBV7-9 to TRBJ1-2, with D possibly being TRBD1 (5 bases). Germline CDR1 and CDR2: SEHNR and FQNEAQ (reference sequence). CDR3 size: 16 residues. Trimming took off 1 base at V and 0 bases at J, with 12 bases between the two ends. The CDR3 bases are TGTGCCAGCAGCTTAGGAGGGGAGGAGGCTAACTATGGCTACACCTTC. This codes for CASSLGGEEANYGYTF.

Only a few counts were recorded for this clone. DNA of the CDR3: TGTGCCAGCAGTTACCGGGCTGGGCTCCAAAAGCTCCACTTT. It specifies CASSYRAGLQKLHF. J is TRBJ1-6 and V is TRBV6-2 or TRBV6-3; D is ambiguous. The germline V and J ends were trimmed by 2 bases and 16 bases, with 18 bases remaining between them. Germline lookup yields CDR1 MNHEY and CDR2 SVGEGT. The CDR3 consists of 14 residues.

The rearrangement links TRBV4-1 to TRBJ1-2; 9 bases are a match to TRBD1. V shed 6 bases, J shed 2 bases, and the junction held 10 bases outside the gene matches. From germline, CDR1 is MGHRA and CDR2 YSYEKL. The CDR3 length is 16 residues. CDR3 sequence reads: CASSLIPGQGNYGYTF. CDR3 coding DNA: TGCGCCAGCAGTCTAATTCCGGGACAGGGCAACTATGGCTACACCTTC.

The genes are TRBV29-1 and TRBJ2-7; D possibly matches TRBD1 or TRBD2 (6 bases each). V gave up 0 bases and J gave up 6 bases, with 21 bases separating them. The germline V gene has CDR1 SQVTM and CDR2 ANQGSEA. The CDR3 runs to 16 residues. CDR3 protein: CSVEDGGRRNTGEQYF. The CDR3 DNA reads as TGCAGCGTTGAAGATGGGGGGCGGAGAAACACCGGCGAGCAGTACTTC.

J is TRBJ2-7 and V is TRBV5-4; TRBD1 aligns across 7 bases. CDR1 is SGHNT, CDR2 YYREEE, per germline (reference sequence). The CDR3 has 13 residues. V was clipped by 4 bases and J by 4 bases; unmatched bases: 5. CDR3 coding DNA: TGTGCCAGCAGCGTTGACAGGGTTTACGAGCAGTACTTC. Encoded protein: CASSVDRVYEQYF.

The chain employs TRBV2 and TRBJ1-3, with unresolved D. CDR3 length: 13 residues. Germline-derived CDR1 and CDR2 are SNHLY and FYNNEI. Trimming pared 11 bases from V and 3 bases from J, leaving 14 bases between. The CDR3 coding sequence is TGTGCCGGCGGGAGAGAGGGTGGAAACACCATATATTTT. Encoded protein: CAGGREGGNTIYF.

The rearrangement uses TRBV19 and TRBJ2-1, with 13 bases lining up with TRBD2. Germline CDR1 is LNHDA and CDR2 is SQIVND (reference sequence). The V gene end was trimmed by 7 bases and the J gene end by 10 bases; junction bases not matched to a gene: 7. CDR3 size: 14 residues. CDR3 region: CASKRTSGSEEQFF. The CDR3 bases are TGTGCCAGTAAACGGACTAGCGGGAGTGAGGAGCAGTTCTTC.

The chain combines TRBV12-5 with TRBJ2-2, with 7 bases fitting TRBD2. The germline V gene encodes CDR1 LGHNT and CDR2 FRNRAP. The length of the CDR3 is 19 residues. V lost 2 bases and J lost 6; bases outside the gene matches: 18. CDR3 DNA sequence: TGTGCTAGTGGTTTGCTCCAGGGTCTGAGGGAGGGCCTCTCCGGGGAGCTGTTTTTT. Residues: CASGLLQGLREGLSGELFF.

V usage is TRBV14 and J usage is TRBJ2-5; TRBD2 matches at 14 bases. Germline V CDR1 and CDR2: SGHDN, FVKESK. V lost 4 bases, J lost 5 bases, and 6 bases stayed unmatched. The CDR3 contains 16 residues. The CDR3 region is CASSLGLAGGFETQYF. The CDR3 DNA is TGTGCCAGCAGCCTAGGACTAGCGGGAGGTTTTGAGACCCAGTACTTC.

This clone appeared a few times. The CDR3 sequence: CASSYSDRDTEAFF. In DNA form, the CDR3 reads TGTGCCAGCAGTTACTCGGACAGGGATACTGAAGCTTTCTTT. The chain recombines TRBV6-5 with TRBJ1-1, with 8 bases that match TRBD1. V lost 0 bases to trimming and J lost 5 bases; unmatched junction nucleotides: 2. Germline V gene lookup returns CDR1 MNHEY and CDR2 SVGAGI. This CDR3 region has 14 residues.

The rearrangement uses TRBV7-6 and TRBJ1-1; 12 nucleotides match TRBD1. Germline V gene sequence: CDR1 SGHVS, CDR2 FNYEAQ. V shed 5 bases and J 1 base; nucleotides not matched to a gene: 8. The length of the CDR3 is 17 residues. CDR3 nucleotide sequence: TGTGCCAGCAGCAGGGGACAGGGGGCGGTTAAGAACACTGAAGCTTTCTTT. Translation: CASSRGQGAVKNTEAFF.

V is TRBV12-3 or TRBV12-4 and J is TRBJ2-1; D not certain. This CDR3 comprises 12 residues. Trimming cost V 5 bases and J 4 bases, with 6 bases left between them. In DNA, the CDR3 is TGTGCCAGCAGTCTTAGTTACAATGAGCAGTTCTTC. It encodes CASSLSYNEQFF.

The rearrangement uses TRBV6-5 and TRBJ1-1; maybe TRBD1 (5 bases). The V end was cut by 8 bases, the J end by 10 bases, with 20 bases between. Germline-derived CDR1 and CDR2 are MNHEY and SVGAGI. The CDR3 has 13 residues. In DNA form, the CDR3 reads TGTGCCAGCGTTCAAGCGGGGGTCCATCGAGCTTTCTTT. Translation gives CASVQAGVHRAFF.

The chain employs TRBV28 and TRBJ2-5; the D gene is possibly TRBD1 (6 bases). Trimming stripped 6 bases from V and 0 bases from J, with 17 bases between. CDR3 length: 16 amino acids. Germline CDR1 is MDHEN and CDR2 is SYDVKM. The CDR3 DNA reads as TGTGCCAGCAGGCTACCCCAGGGGCACTACCAAGAGACCCAGTACTTC. Protein: CASRLPQGHYQETQYF.

In its sample, this clone was seen once. This chain uses TRBV21-1 with TRBJ2-7; the table's TRBD2 call for D was not verified on the DNA. TRBV21-1 is given as a pseudogene. The CDR3 consists of 17 residues. CDR3 sequence reads: CASSKARREKSSYEQYF. In nucleotides, the CDR3 is TGTGCCAGCAGCAAAGCGCGGCGGGAAAAGAGCTCCTACGAGCAGTACTTC.

The chain joins TRBV13 to TRBJ2-7; D perhaps matches TRBD1 (6 bases). CDR1 and CDR2 from the germline V gene are PRHDT and FYEKMQ (reference sequence). Trimming took off 2 bases at V and 3 bases at J, with 11 bases between the two ends. CDR3 length: 14 residues. CDR3 protein: CASSLREQGYEQYF. The CDR3 nucleotides are TGTGCCAGCAGCTTAAGGGAACAGGGCTACGAGCAGTACTTC.

The chain has TRBV19 and TRBJ2-7; D possibly corresponds to TRBD1 (6 bases). The CDR3 loop spans 15 amino acids. Germline-derived CDR1 and CDR2 are LNHDA and SQIVND (reference sequence). V dropped 9 bases and J dropped 3 bases, with 21 bases sitting between them. CDR3 sequence reads: CARCYRVSPFYEQYF. For the CDR3, the DNA is TGTGCCAGGTGTTACAGGGTATCCCCTTTCTACGAGCAGTACTTC.

The CDR3 DNA reads TGTGCCAGCAGTGCGACCGGGACTAGCGGGAACTACGAGCAGTACTTC. This gives the protein CASSATGTSGNYEQYF. This chain uses TRBV6-1 with TRBJ2-7, with 13 bases fitting TRBD2. CDR1 is MNHNS, CDR2 SASEGT, per germline. CDR3 size: 16 residues. Trimming cost V 4 bases and J 3 bases; bases outside gene matches: 6.

The J gene is TRBJ2-1, the V gene TRBV6-4; 10 bases align to TRBD2. Germline V CDR1 and CDR2: MRHNA, SNTAGT. This CDR3 has 15 amino acids. The V gene end was trimmed by 0 bases and the J gene end by 4 bases; junction bases not matched to a gene: 0. CDR3 residues: CASSDSAGGYNEQFF. CDR3 DNA: TGTGCCAGCAGTGACTCAGCGGGGGGGTACAATGAGCAGTTCTTC.

The genes are TRBV2 and TRBJ2-7, with 9 bases aligning to TRBD1. The CDR3 length is 13 residues. V was pared by 4 bases and J by 6 bases, with 4 bases of the junction left unmatched. The germline CDR1 and CDR2 sequences are SNHLY and FYNNEI. This CDR3 reads CASSGGQGFEQYF. DNA for the CDR3: TGTGCCAGCAGTGGGGGACAGGGTTTCGAGCAGTACTTC.

The V call is TRBV5-1, the J call TRBJ2-7; D is possibly TRBD2 (5 bases). The CDR3 has 14 residues. The V and J ends lost 0 bases and 2 bases respectively, with 9 bases between them. Per germline, CDR1 SGHRS and CDR2 YFSETQ. The CDR3 region has the DNA TGCGCCAGCAGCTTGGCCCCCGGGGCCTACGAGCAGTACTTC. This sequence encodes CASSLAPGAYEQYF.

The rearrangement joins TRBV10-3 to TRBJ2-5, with 8 positions matching TRBD2. V lost 7 bases and J lost 2; bases outside the gene matches: 15. This CDR3 region has 17 residues. Germline V gene lookup returns CDR1 ENHRY and CDR2 SYGVKD. The CDR3 coding sequence is TGTGCCATCAAGCGGGGTATCGGGACTAGTTATCAAGAGACCCAGTACTTC. This encodes CAIKRGIGTSYQETQYF.

This chain uses TRBV19 with TRBJ1-4; TRBD1 matches at 9 bases. The germline gives CDR1 LNHDA, CDR2 SQIVND (reference sequence). The CDR3 sequence is 15 residues long. V shed 5 bases, J shed 8 bases, and the junction held 9 bases outside the gene matches. CDR3 DNA sequence: TGTGCCAGTAGTCCTTCCGGGACAGGGCGAGAAAAACTGTTTTTT. This translates into CASSPSGTGREKLFF.

CDR3 sequence: CASSLLRGYSYNEQFF. In DNA form, the CDR3 reads TGTGCCAGCAGTTTATTGCGGGGGTACTCCTACAATGAGCAGTTCTTC. J is TRBJ2-1 and V is TRBV27, with 7 bases that match TRBD2. With V trimmed by 1 base and J by 0 bases, 3 bases remained unmatched. Germline V gene lookup returns CDR1 MNHEY and CDR2 SMNVEV (reference sequence). The CDR3 contains 16 residues.

This clone was recorded a few times. The chain links TRBV18 to TRBJ1-1; TRBD1 might be the D (6 bases). Trimming took 3 bases from V and 4 from J, leaving 9 bases between them. Germline-derived CDR1 and CDR2 are KGHSH and LQKENI. The CDR3 has 13 residues. CDR3 DNA: TGTGCCAGCTCACCCCCAGGGGCCACTGAAGCTTTCTTT. This translates into CASSPPGATEAFF. Full variable domain (rest looked up from reference TRBV18 and TRBJ1-1): NAGVMQNPRHLVRRRGQEARLRCSPMKGHSHVYWYRQLPEEGLKFMVYLQKENIIDESGMPKERFSAEFPKEGPSILRIQQVVRGDSAAYFCASSPPGATEAFFGQGTRLTVV.

This clone was counted between two and nine times. The chain is built from TRBV5-1 and TRBJ2-1; D is unclear. This CDR3 spans 14 amino acids. Trimming cost V 0 bases and J 8 bases, with 12 bases left between them. CDR1 is SGHRS, CDR2 YFSETQ, per germline. The CDR3 reads CASSLGSVMDEQFF. DNA for the CDR3: TGCGCCAGCAGCTTGGGGAGTGTTATGGATGAGCAGTTCTTC.

The J gene is TRBJ2-7, the V gene TRBV13, with 15 bases aligning to TRBD2. Germline V gene sequence: CDR1 PRHDT, CDR2 FYEKMQ (reference sequence). V lost 0 bases to trimming and J lost 7 bases; unmatched junction nucleotides: 10. The CDR3 contains 18 residues. The CDR3 is CASSLGWTSGRAREEQYF. For the CDR3, the DNA is TGTGCCAGCAGCTTAGGCTGGACTAGCGGGAGGGCCAGGGAAGAGCAGTACTTC.